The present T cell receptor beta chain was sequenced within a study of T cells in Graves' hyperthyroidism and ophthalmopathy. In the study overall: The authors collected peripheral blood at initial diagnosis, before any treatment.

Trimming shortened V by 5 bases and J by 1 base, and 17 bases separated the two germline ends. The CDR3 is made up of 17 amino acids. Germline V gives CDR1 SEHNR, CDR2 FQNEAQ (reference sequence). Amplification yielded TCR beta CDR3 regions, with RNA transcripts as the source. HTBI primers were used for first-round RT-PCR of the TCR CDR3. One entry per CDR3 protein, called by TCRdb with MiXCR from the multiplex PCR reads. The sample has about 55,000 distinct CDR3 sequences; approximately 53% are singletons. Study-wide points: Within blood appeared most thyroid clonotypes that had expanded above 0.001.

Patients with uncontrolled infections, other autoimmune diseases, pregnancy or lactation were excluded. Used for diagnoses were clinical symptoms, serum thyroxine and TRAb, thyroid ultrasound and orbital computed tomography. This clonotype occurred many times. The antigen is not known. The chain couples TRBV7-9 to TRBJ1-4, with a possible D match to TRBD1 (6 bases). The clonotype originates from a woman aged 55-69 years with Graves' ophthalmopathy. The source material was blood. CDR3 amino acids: CASSDVGGVGTNEKLFF. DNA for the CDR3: TGTGCCAGCAGCGACGTGGGGGGCGTAGGAACTAATGAAAAACTGTTTTTT.